The T cell receptor beta chain described here comes from a study of neurological immune-mediated disorders. This clonotype was counted at least ten times. Antigen: not known. MiXCR was run by TCRdb on the 5' RACE reads, yielding one entry per CDR3 protein. The sample lists tens of thousands of distinct CDR3 sequences; roughly 3.5% were seen once. Study-wide results and limits: The expanded clones of different subjects shared no CDR3 amino acid sequences (suggesting private repertoires in all groups).

This CDR3 region has 14 residues. Losses at the gene ends were 3 bases for V and 1 base for J; bases not matched to a gene: 3. Germline V lookup: CDR1 SEHNR, CDR2 FQNEAQ (reference sequence). This sequence joins TRBV7-9 and TRBJ2-7; TRBD2 matches 7 bases. This clonotype was sampled from a man aged 25 to 45 with multiple sclerosis. Sequences were obtained from PBMCs. The CDR3 reads CASSFGGGSYEQYF. DNA of the CDR3: TGTGCCAGCAGCTTTGGGGGAGGGTCCTACGAGCAGTACTTC. Full variable domain (missing parts from reference TRBV7-9 and TRBJ2-7): DTGVSQNPRHKITKRGQNVTFRCDPISEHNRLYWYRQTLGQGPEFLTYFQNEAQLEKSRLLSDRFSAERPKGSFSTLEIQRTEQGDSAMYLCASSFGGGSYEQYFGPGTRLTVT.